The 28 T cell receptor beta chains given below trace back to one sample, sequenced in a study of cytomegalovirus exposure and HLA in healthy donors. The data were produced by immunoSEQ multiplex PCR, yet TCRdb's version contains in-frame clones alone and is incomplete. The sample has about 88,000 clones, approximately 96% seen once; the top ten hold 0.6% to 0.95%. The sequenced material came from PBMCs. The receptors shown here come from a man aged 18 to 29 in good health and CMV-seronegative.

The V call is TRBV7-2, the J call TRBJ2-1; D remains unclear. Germline V gene data show CDR1 as SGHTA and CDR2 as FQGNSA. V was cut by 0 bases and J by 0 bases, with 15 bases left in between. The length of the CDR3 is 18 residues. CDR3 amino acids: CASSLAPNAVSSYNEQFF. The CDR3 DNA sequence: TGTGCCAGCAGCTTAGCTCCAAACGCCGTTAGCTCCTACAATGAGCAGTTCTTC. Looking up the rest from reference TRBV7-2 and TRBJ2-1 gives the full variable domain: GAGVSQSPSNKVTEKGKDVELRCDPISGHTALYWYRQSLGQGLEFLIYFQGNSAPDKSGLPSDRFSAERTGGSVSTLTIQRTQQEDSAVYLCASSLAPNAVSSYNEQFFGPGTRLTVL.

The CDR3 spells CASSAGVGQPQHF. In DNA form, the CDR3 reads TGTGCCAGCAGTGCGGGGGTCGGTCAGCCCCAGCATTTT. The chain joins TRBV6-5 to TRBJ1-5, with D perhaps matching TRBD1 (5 bases). V lost 5 bases and J lost 6, with 11 bases in between. CDR1 is MNHEY and CDR2 is SVGAGI in the germline V gene. The CDR3 covers 13 residues.

The V gene is TRBV19, the J gene TRBJ2-5; 9 nucleotides align to TRBD2. The V gene's germline CDR1 is LNHDA and CDR2 SQIVND (reference sequence). V was clipped by 5 bases and J by 0 bases; unmatched bases: 4. This CDR3 has 15 amino acids. CDR3 amino acids: CASSGLARNQETQYF. The CDR3 bases are TGTGCCAGTAGTGGACTAGCGAGAAACCAAGAGACCCAGTACTTC.

The V gene is TRBV27, the J gene TRBJ2-7; TRBD1 matches 7 bases. Looked up from germline, CDR1 is MNHEY and CDR2 is SMNVEV (reference sequence). J gave up 7 bases and V 6 bases, and 9 bases lay outside the gene matches. There are 13 residues in the CDR3. CDR3 sequence: CASSLTGEWEQYF. CDR3 coding DNA: TGTGCCAGCAGCTTAACAGGGGAATGGGAGCAGTACTTC.

The V and J genes are TRBV19 and TRBJ2-3, with 8 bases lining up with TRBD2. This CDR3 has 17 amino acids. The J segment lost 3 bases and the V segment lost 4 bases, leaving 12 bases of the junction unmatched. The germline V gene encodes CDR1 LNHDA and CDR2 SQIVND (reference sequence). CDR3 bases: TGTGCCAGTAGTACCCCCGGGAGGGCCTCTATGACAGATACGCAGTATTTT. It is translated as CASSTPGRASMTDTQYF.

The chain recombines TRBV30 with TRBJ2-5; 8 bases fit TRBD2. This CDR3 region has 13 residues. In germline, CDR1 is GTSNPN, CDR2 SVGIG (reference sequence). V shed 4 bases and J 9 bases; nucleotides not matched to a gene: 10. The CDR3 is CAWNGLAGSAQYF. Here the CDR3 DNA reads TGTGCCTGGAATGGTCTAGCGGGCTCGGCCCAGTACTTC. The variable domain in full, completed from reference TRBV30 and TRBJ2-5, reads SQTIHQWPATLVQPVGSPLSLECTVEGTSNPNLYWYRQAAGRGLQLLFYSVGIGQISSEVPQNLSASRPQDRQFILSSKKLLLSDSGFYLCAWNGLAGSAQYFGPGTRLLVL.

The V and J genes are TRBV5-4 and TRBJ2-1; TRBD2 matches at 15 bases. This CDR3 has 16 residues. The ends lost 0 bases at V and 6 bases at J; junction bases unmatched: 1. Germline V gene lookup returns CDR1 SGHNT and CDR2 YYREEE (reference sequence). The CDR3 reads CASSLGGLAGGNEQFF. CDR3 DNA sequence: TGTGCCAGCAGCTTGGGGGGACTAGCGGGAGGCAATGAGCAGTTCTTC.

The chain uses TRBV5-1 and TRBJ1-1; D possibly corresponds to TRBD1 (5 bases). CDR3 size: 13 residues. Germline V gives CDR1 SGHRS, CDR2 YFSETQ. V lost 2 bases to trimming and J lost 1 base, with 6 bases between them. Written as DNA, the CDR3 is TGCGCCAGCAGCTTACAGGAGAACACTGAAGCTTTCTTT. This translates into CASSLQENTEAFF.

This chain connects TRBV6-1 to TRBJ2-3; the D gene is possibly TRBD2 (5 bases). CDR3 length: 14 residues. Trimming removed 0 bases at V and 1 base at J, with 5 bases between. Germline V gene sequence: CDR1 MNHNS, CDR2 SASEGT. CDR3: CASSEASGTDTQYF. The CDR3 nucleotides are TGTGCCAGCAGTGAAGCTAGCGGCACAGATACGCAGTATTTT.

V gene TRBV6-4 combines with J gene TRBJ2-7; possibly TRBD2 for D (6 bases). V gave up 4 bases and J gave up 5 bases, with 12 bases separating them. The CDR3 has 13 residues. Germline-derived CDR1 and CDR2 are MRHNA and SNTAGT. The CDR3 region has the DNA TGTGCCAGCAGTGTCACCGGGACTCACGAGCAGTACGTC. This sequence encodes CASSVTGTHEQYV.

The chain joins TRBV5-8 to TRBJ2-5, with TRBD1 matching over 10 bases. With V trimmed by 4 bases and J by 3 bases, 9 bases remained unmatched. The CDR3 totals 16 residues. Per the germline V gene, CDR1 is SGHTS and CDR2 is YDEGEE. CDR3 amino acids: CASSKTIGQGEETQYF. The CDR3 nucleotides read TGTGCCAGCAGCAAAACCATTGGACAGGGGGAAGAGACCCAGTACTTC.

The rearrangement uses TRBV13 and TRBJ2-1; D might be TRBD1 (6 bases). CDR3 length: 15 residues. The V gene's germline CDR1 is PRHDT and CDR2 FYEKMQ (reference sequence). V lost 5 bases and J 0 bases, leaving 11 bases between the germline ends. As DNA, the CDR3 is TGTGCCAGCAGCGGTGACAGGTCCTCCTACAATGAGCAGTTCTTC. Translating it yields CASSGDRSSYNEQFF.

The V call is TRBV10-3, the J call TRBJ2-7, with D possibly being TRBD2 (7 bases). The CDR3 sequence is 14 residues long. Trimming shortened V by 6 bases and J by 4 bases, and 16 bases separated the two germline ends. The germline gives CDR1 ENHRY, CDR2 SYGVKD. In DNA, the CDR3 is TGTGCCATCAGCGGAGGGGGGGGGTTGTACGAGCAGTACTTC. This sequence encodes CAISGGGGLYEQYF.

This chain joins TRBV7-2 and TRBJ1-5, with D unresolved. V lost 1 base and J lost 3, with 10 bases in between. The CDR3 is 15 amino acids. Germline CDR1 and CDR2: SGHTA and FQGNSA. The CDR3 reads CASSLEGTDNQPQHF. The DNA of the CDR3 is TGTGCCAGCAGCTTAGAAGGTACAGACAATCAGCCCCAGCATTTT.

The rearrangement joins TRBV18 to TRBJ2-6, with a weak D call TRBD1 (5 bases). There are 17 residues in the CDR3. Trimming pared 2 bases from V and 0 bases from J, leaving 11 bases between. Germline V CDR1 and CDR2: KGHSH, LQKENI. In nucleotides, the CDR3 is TGTGCCAGCTCACCAGCTACAGGCAACTCTGGGGCCAACGTCCTGACTTTC. It is translated as CASSPATGNSGANVLTF.

The chain uses TRBV30 and TRBJ1-1, with 11 bases aligning to TRBD1. The germline CDR1 and CDR2 sequences are GTSNPN and SVGIG (reference sequence). This CDR3 has 12 residues. J gave up 10 bases and V 7 bases, and 8 bases lay outside the gene matches. The DNA for the CDR3 is TGTGCCTCCGGGACAGGGGGACTGGGAGCTTTCTTT. It translates to CASGTGGLGAFF.

The chain employs TRBV2 and TRBJ1-5; 9 bases align to TRBD1. The CDR3 is 16 residues long. Germline trimming cut 6 bases from V and 2 bases from J; bases unmatched to any gene: 8. The V gene's germline CDR1 is SNHLY and CDR2 FYNNEI. CDR3 nucleotides: TGTGCCAGCAGCCCAAGGGGACAGGGCGGCAATCAGCCCCAGCATTTT. Translating it yields CASSPRGQGGNQPQHF.

This clone occurred once. The chain combines TRBV5-4 with TRBJ2-3, with D possibly being TRBD2 (5 bases). The CDR3 is 15 residues long. V lost 4 bases and J lost 0, with 12 bases in between. The germline V gene encodes CDR1 SGHNT and CDR2 YYREEE (reference sequence). CDR3 in amino acids: CASSARELSTDTQYF. The CDR3, as DNA: TGTGCCAGCAGCGCGAGGGAGTTAAGCACAGATACGCAGTATTTT.

This chain joins TRBV15 and TRBJ2-7; TRBD1 aligns across 8 bases. The CDR3 is 14 amino acids. V gave up 1 base and J gave up 3 bases; unmatched junction bases: 2. The V gene's germline CDR1 is LNHNV and CDR2 YYDKDF (reference sequence). The CDR3 DNA follows: TGTGCCACCAGCAGAGGGACAGGGATCTACGAGCAGTACTTC. Residues: CATSRGTGIYEQYF.

This rearrangement joins TRBV27 to TRBJ2-1; TRBD1 matches at 7 bases. The germline gives CDR1 MNHEY, CDR2 SMNVEV (reference sequence). J was trimmed by 10 bases and V by 5 bases; bases with no gene match: 14. The CDR3 has 15 amino acids. CDR3 region: CASSPRQGIAGEQFF. As DNA, the CDR3 is TGTGCCAGCAGTCCACGACAGGGTATAGCCGGCGAGCAGTTCTTC.

The chain couples TRBV5-5 to TRBJ1-4; 7 nucleotides line up with TRBD1. The CDR3 contains 15 residues. Germline V gene lookup returns CDR1 SGHKS and CDR2 YYEKEE (reference sequence). The J segment lost 4 bases and the V segment lost 1 base, leaving 4 bases of the junction unmatched. The CDR3 sequence: CASSLSGTVNEKLFF. The CDR3 coding sequence is TGTGCCAGCAGCTTGAGTGGGACAGTTAATGAAAAACTGTTTTTT.

This sequence joins TRBV11-2 and TRBJ2-5, with a tentative D call TRBD1 (6 bases). CDR1 SGHAT and CDR2 FQNNGV come from the germline V gene. Trimming cost V 0 bases and J 6 bases, with 14 bases left between them. The CDR3 is 15 amino acids. The CDR3 nucleotides are TGTGCCAGCAGCTTAGATCCGGCAGGGGACCAGACCCAGTACTTC. It is translated as CASSLDPAGDQTQYF.

J is TRBJ2-3 and V is TRBV6-1; a possible D gene is TRBD2 (6 bases). The CDR3 consists of 12 residues. The germline V and J ends were trimmed by 8 bases and 6 bases, with 12 bases remaining between them. Germline V lookup: CDR1 MNHNS, CDR2 SASEGT. DNA of the CDR3: TGTGCCAGCGGGAGGCACGGGGATACGCAGTATTTT. It translates to CASGRHGDTQYF.

The chain couples TRBV5-1 to TRBJ2-5, with 8 bases fitting TRBD1. Germline lookup yields CDR1 SGHRS and CDR2 YFSETQ. V lost 4 bases, J lost 2 bases, and 4 bases stayed unmatched. The CDR3 totals 14 residues. This CDR3 is CASSPRTGQETQYF. CDR3 nucleotides: TGCGCCAGCAGCCCAAGGACAGGGCAAGAGACCCAGTACTTC. Using reference TRBV5-1 and TRBJ2-5 for the parts outside the CDR3, the full variable domain is KAGVTQTPRYLIKTRGQQVTLSCSPISGHRSVSWYQQTPGQGLQFLFEYFSETQRNKGNFPGRFSGRQFSNSRSEMNVSTLELGDSALYLCASSPRTGQETQYFGPGTRLLVL.

This chain links TRBV19 with TRBJ2-3; 11 positions agree with TRBD2. This CDR3 spans 17 amino acids. From germline, CDR1 is LNHDA and CDR2 SQIVND (reference sequence). V shed 6 bases and J 3 bases; nucleotides not matched to a gene: 11. CDR3 coding DNA: TGTGCCAGTAGCAGATATAGCGGGAGGGCCTTAACAGATACGCAGTATTTT. As protein: CASSRYSGRALTDTQYF.

J is TRBJ1-2 and V is TRBV4-3, with D possibly TRBD1 on 6 matching bases. Germline values: CDR1 LGHNA, CDR2 YSLEER. The germline V and J ends were trimmed by 6 bases and 2 bases, with 13 bases remaining between them. The CDR3 sequence is 14 residues long. CDR3 loop: CASSGQYGNYGYTF. DNA of the CDR3: TGCGCCAGCAGTGGACAGTATGGAAACTATGGCTACACCTTC.

The chain combines TRBV15 with TRBJ1-1, with a weak D call TRBD1 (6 bases). Germline assignment: CDR1 LNHNV and CDR2 YYDKDF (reference sequence). The germline V and J ends were trimmed by 2 bases and 5 bases, with 12 bases remaining between them. The CDR3 totals 14 residues. The CDR3 region is CATSRTGKRTEAFF. CDR3 nucleotides: TGTGCCACCAGCAGAACAGGGAAAAGGACTGAAGCTTTCTTT. Filled out from reference TRBV15 and TRBJ1-1, the complete variable domain reads DAMVIQNPRYQVTQFGKPVTLSCSQTLNHNVMYWYQQKSSQAPKLLFHYYDKDFNNEADTPDNFQSRRPNTSFCFLDIRSPGLGDTAMYLCATSRTGKRTEAFFGQGTRLTVV.

This chain joins TRBV5-1 and TRBJ2-1, with 8 bases fitting TRBD1. The CDR3 contains 15 residues. The ends lost 0 bases at V and 5 bases at J; junction bases unmatched: 4. Germline CDR1 reads SGHRS; CDR2 reads YFSETQ. The CDR3 region has the DNA TGCGCCAGCAGCTTGGTCCCGGACAGGGACAATGAGCAGTTCTTC. This sequence encodes CASSLVPDRDNEQFF.